These 25 T cell receptor beta chains came from one sample sequenced in a study of OX40 agonist ivuxolimab in advanced cancers. Method: immunoSEQ multiplex PCR; TCRdb's copy keeps in-frame clones and lacks some. Of under 70,000 clones in the sample, about 85% were seen once. The material was CD4+ or CD8+ T cells sorted from blood, obtained in a trial of the OX40 agonist ivuxolimab. These receptors all stem from an adult with an advanced solid tumor such as melanoma, head and neck, liver or kidney cancer.

The CDR3 protein is CASSYQGGTGELFF. The CDR3 DNA sequence: TGTGCCAGCAGTTACCAGGGTGGTACCGGGGAGCTGTTTTTT. The chain joins TRBV6-5 to TRBJ2-2, with D possibly TRBD1 on 5 matching bases. V was cut by 2 bases and J by 5 bases, with 9 bases left in between. CDR3 length equals 14 residues. CDR1 MNHEY and CDR2 SVGAGI come from the germline V gene.

This sequence joins TRBV6-1 and TRBJ1-1; 8 positions agree with TRBD1. The CDR3 loop spans 13 amino acids. V trimming: 8 bases; J trimming: 1 base; junction bases outside the gene matches: 3. CDR1 is MNHNS and CDR2 is SASEGT in the germline V gene. The CDR3 is CASGGTGNTEAFF. The DNA for the CDR3 is TGTGCCAGCGGGGGGACAGGGAACACTGAAGCTTTCTTT.

The gene calls are TRBV6-6 and TRBJ2-1; the D is unclear. V lost 7 bases to trimming and J lost 6 bases, with 16 bases between them. Germline CDR1 and CDR2: MNHNY and SVGAGI (reference sequence). The CDR3 is 14 amino acids. The CDR3 region is CASTLDLTGNEQFF. The CDR3 DNA is TGTGCCAGCACCCTGGATCTGACGGGCAATGAGCAGTTCTTC.

The chain uses TRBV18 and TRBJ1-5; 8 positions agree with TRBD1. This CDR3 is built from 14 residues. Germline CDR1 KGHSH, CDR2 LQKENI. With 2 bases clipped from V and 9 bases from J, the junction kept 6 bases outside the gene matches. CDR3 loop: CASSPGQGRWPQHF. The CDR3 nucleotides are TGTGCCAGCTCACCAGGACAGGGCCGGTGGCCCCAGCATTTT.

The genes are TRBV9 and TRBJ2-5; possible D gene TRBD2, 5 bases. CDR3 size: 14 residues. V was pared by 4 bases and J by 5 bases, with 15 bases between. The germline CDR1 and CDR2 sequences are SGDLS and YYNGEE. The CDR3 here is CASSSGGGRETQYF. The CDR3 DNA follows: TGTGCCAGCAGCTCCGGAGGAGGCCGGGAGACCCAGTACTTC. Drawing the rest from reference TRBV9 and TRBJ2-5, the complete variable domain is DSGVTQTPKHLITATGQRVTLRCSPRSGDLSVYWYQQSLDQGLQFLIQYYNGEERAKGNILERFSAQQFPDLHSELNLSSLELGDSALYFCASSSGGGRETQYFGPGTRLLVL.

J is TRBJ2-7 and V is TRBV11-2; D uncertain. The germline V gene has CDR1 SGHAT and CDR2 FQNNGV. The CDR3 runs 12 residues. V gave up 1 base and J gave up 6 bases, with 7 bases separating them. This CDR3 is CASSLAGFEQYF. CDR3 DNA: TGTGCCAGCAGCTTAGCAGGTTTCGAGCAGTACTTC. Full variable domain (remainder filled in from reference TRBV11-2 and TRBJ2-7): EAGVAQSPRYKIIEKRQSVAFWCNPISGHATLYWYQQILGQGPKLLIQFQNNGVVDDSQLPKDRFSAERLKGVDSTLKIQPAKLEDSAVYLCASSLAGFEQYFGPGTRLTVT.

The chain joins TRBV13 to TRBJ2-3; no reliable D call. CDR3 length: 13 residues. Germline V gene data show CDR1 as PRHDT and CDR2 as FYEKMQ (reference sequence). Between the trimmed V and J ends, which lost 0 bases and 3 bases, there was a span of 4 bases. The CDR3 DNA reads TGTGCCAGCAGCTTAGGGGGGACAGATACGCAGTATTTT. Protein product: CASSLGGTDTQYF.

This rearrangement joins TRBV18 to TRBJ2-5; D remains ambiguous. Trimming removed 8 bases from V and 4 bases from J, with 14 bases in between. From germline, CDR1 is KGHSH and CDR2 LQKENI. The CDR3 loop spans 13 amino acids. The CDR3 loop reads CASRRHPAETQYF. CDR3 sequence (DNA): TGTGCCAGCCGACGCCATCCGGCAGAGACCCAGTACTTC.

V gene TRBV11-2 combines with J gene TRBJ1-1; D not resolved. V was trimmed by 5 bases and J by 4 bases, leaving 20 bases between them. From germline, CDR1 is SGHAT and CDR2 FQNNGV. CDR3 length: 16 residues. The CDR3: CASSPPSGVGITEAFF. CDR3 bases: TGTGCCAGCAGCCCCCCTTCCGGGGTCGGGATCACTGAAGCTTTCTTT.

This chain connects TRBV30 to TRBJ2-7; D assignment may be TRBD1 or TRBD2 (5 bases each). This CDR3 spans 14 amino acids. With 0 bases removed from V and 5 bases from J, the gap between germline ends came to 14 bases. In germline, CDR1 is GTSNPN, CDR2 SVGIG (reference sequence). CDR3 loop: CAWSVRGVFNEQYF. CDR3 in DNA: TGTGCCTGGAGTGTACGAGGGGTTTTCAACGAGCAGTACTTC.

The CDR3 sequence is CAWSGRQDSGNTIYF. The CDR3 DNA is TGTGCCTGGAGTGGCCGGCAGGACTCTGGAAACACCATATATTTT. V is TRBV30 and J is TRBJ1-3, with D hard to call. The CDR3 length is 15 residues. V was cut by 1 base and J by 0 bases, with 10 bases left in between. Germline CDR1 reads GTSNPN; CDR2 reads SVGIG (reference sequence).

The chain recombines TRBV19 with TRBJ2-2, with 12 bases aligning to TRBD2. J lost 6 bases, V lost 7 bases, and 9 bases had no gene match. The CDR3 is 16 residues long. Germline lookup yields CDR1 LNHDA and CDR2 SQIVND (reference sequence). The CDR3 here is CASTLAGGPVAGELFF. The CDR3 region has the DNA TGTGCCAGTACCCTAGCGGGAGGGCCGGTCGCCGGGGAGCTGTTTTTT.

The chain recombines TRBV10-3 with TRBJ2-7; no clear D. V gave up 7 bases and J gave up 0 bases, with 13 bases separating them. Germline V gene sequence: CDR1 ENHRY, CDR2 SYGVKD. This CDR3 is 14 amino acids long. Here the CDR3 reads CAINPDRSSYEQYF. The CDR3 nucleotides are TGTGCCATCAACCCGGACCGGAGCTCCTACGAGCAGTACTTC.

The genes are TRBV15 and TRBJ2-1; D possibly corresponds to TRBD1 (6 bases). CDR3 size: 16 residues. V lost 1 base to trimming and J lost 7 bases, with 17 bases between them. CDR1 LNHNV and CDR2 YYDKDF come from the germline V gene (reference sequence). As DNA, the CDR3 is TGTGCCACCAGCAGAGTCGACAAGGTCGGACAGAATGAGCAGTTCTTC. It is translated as CATSRVDKVGQNEQFF.

The genes are TRBV19 and TRBJ1-1; 11 bases align to TRBD1. Losses at the gene ends were 5 bases for V and 1 base for J; bases not matched to a gene: 6. CDR3 length: 16 residues. Germline CDR1 LNHDA, CDR2 SQIVND (reference sequence). The CDR3 DNA follows: TGTGCCAGTAGTGGACAGGGGGCTTTTAAGAACACTGAAGCTTTCTTT. Translating gives CASSGQGAFKNTEAFF. The full variable domain, with the rest looked up from reference TRBV19 and TRBJ1-1, is DGGITQSPKYLFRKEGQNVTLSCEQNLNHDAMYWYRQDPGQGLRLIYYSQIVNDFQKGDIAEGYSVSREKKESFPLTVTSAQKNPTAFYLCASSGQGAFKNTEAFFGQGTRLTVV.

This chain connects TRBV6-5 to TRBJ2-3; 8 bases line up with TRBD2. This CDR3 region has 13 residues. J gave up 3 bases and V 11 bases, and 7 bases lay outside the gene matches. The germline V gene has CDR1 MNHEY and CDR2 SVGAGI. The CDR3: CAAQSGSTDTQYF. CDR3 nucleotide sequence: TGTGCCGCACAGAGCGGGAGTACAGATACGCAGTATTTT.

The chain employs TRBV7-6 and TRBJ2-1, with 9 positions matching TRBD2. Germline CDR1 and CDR2: SGHVS and FNYEAQ. CDR3 length: 15 amino acids. V lost 0 bases, J lost 4 bases, and 1 base stayed unmatched. Written as DNA, the CDR3 is TGTGCCAGCAGCTTAGCGACTAGCGGATACAATGAGCAGTTCTTC. It encodes CASSLATSGYNEQFF. Filled out from reference TRBV7-6 and TRBJ2-1, the complete variable domain reads GAGVSQSPRYKVTKRGQDVALRCDPISGHVSLYWYRQALGQGPEFLTYFNYEAQQDKSGLPNDRFSAERPEGSISTLTIQRTEQRDSAMYRCASSLATSGYNEQFFGPGTRLTVL.

This chain connects TRBV7-3 to TRBJ2-7; 8 bases fit TRBD2. The CDR3 consists of 15 residues. V lost 5 bases and J lost 3; bases outside the gene matches: 9. Germline CDR1 is SGHTA and CDR2 is FQGTGA. As DNA, the CDR3 is TGTGCCAGCAGCATACTAGCGGTAGGAATCTACGAGCAGTACTTC. This encodes CASSILAVGIYEQYF.

The rearrangement uses TRBV6-6 and TRBJ1-4, with a tentative D call TRBD1 (6 bases). V lost 7 bases, J lost 5 bases, and 17 bases lay in between. The CDR3 is 15 residues long. CDR1 and CDR2 from the germline V gene are MNHNY and SVGAGI (reference sequence). CDR3 sequence reads: CASNLRGAWNEKLFF. As DNA, the CDR3 is TGTGCCAGCAACCTTAGGGGGGCATGGAATGAAAAACTGTTTTTT.

The J gene is TRBJ1-4, the V gene TRBV27, with D possibly matching TRBD1 (5 bases). Trimming left V 4 bases short and J 4 bases short, with 13 bases between. The CDR3 consists of 15 residues. The germline gives CDR1 MNHEY, CDR2 SMNVEV (reference sequence). The CDR3 nucleotides read TGTGCCAGCAGTTCCAACAGGATTGGTAATGAAAAACTGTTTTTT. Amino acids: CASSSNRIGNEKLFF.

The chain couples TRBV5-6 to TRBJ2-7; no reliable D call. Germline assignment: CDR1 SGHDT and CDR2 YYEEEE. V lost 2 bases, J lost 2 bases, and 8 bases lay in between. This CDR3 has 13 residues. This chain's CDR3 is CASSLGRTYEQYF. In DNA form, the CDR3 reads TGTGCCAGCAGCTTAGGCCGAACCTACGAGCAGTACTTC.

The rearrangement uses TRBV10-3 and TRBJ1-4, with D hard to call. Trimming stripped 11 bases from V and 7 bases from J, with 20 bases between. Germline loops: CDR1 ENHRY, CDR2 SYGVKD. This CDR3 spans 14 amino acids. CDR3 in amino acids: CASRAERPGEKLFF. CDR3 bases: TGTGCCTCCCGGGCCGAACGACCTGGTGAAAAACTGTTTTTT.

V gene TRBV18 combines with J gene TRBJ1-2; 8 nucleotides line up with TRBD1. V trimming: 1 base; J trimming: 7 bases; junction bases outside the gene matches: 17. Germline CDR1 KGHSH, CDR2 LQKENI. This CDR3 is 18 amino acids long. The CDR3 nucleotides read TGTGCCAGCTCACCACTGAGTCTGCCTGGACAGGGAACTACTGGCTACACCTTC. It is translated as CASSPLSLPGQGTTGYTF.

This clone occurred once. DNA for the CDR3: TGTGCCAGCAGCTCCCGACAGGGACTGGAATCACCCCTCCACTTT. This encodes CASSSRQGLESPLHF. The rearrangement uses TRBV5-6 and TRBJ1-6; 7 nucleotides line up with TRBD1. Germline CDR1 reads SGHDT; CDR2 reads YYEEEE. The CDR3 runs to 15 residues. J gave up 10 bases and V 3 bases, and 10 bases lay outside the gene matches.

This rearrangement joins TRBV6-5 to TRBJ2-2, with D possibly being TRBD1 or TRBD2 (6 bases each). This CDR3 comprises 15 residues. V lost 2 bases, J lost 8 bases, and 15 bases lay in between. CDR1 and CDR2 from the germline V gene are MNHEY and SVGAGI. CDR3 bases: TGTGCCAGCAGTTACACCCAAGGGGGGCAAGGGGAGCTGTTTTTT. Translation: CASSYTQGGQGELFF.